These 28 T cell receptor beta chains originate from one sample sequenced in a study of T cell changes during pregnancy in multiple sclerosis. Data came from immunoSEQ multiplex PCR; TCRdb stores just in-frame clones and leaves some out. Here the sample spans approximately 100,000 clones, about 92% being singletons. This specimen was peripheral blood, taken in the second trimester of pregnancy. These receptors all come from a female donor with multiple sclerosis, enrolled in a pregnancy study.

The chain links TRBV19 to TRBJ1-1; the D gene is possibly TRBD1 (5 bases). Germline V gene data show CDR1 as LNHDA and CDR2 as SQIVND (reference sequence). CDR3 length equals 14 residues. Trimming shortened V by 5 bases and J by 4 bases, and 14 bases separated the two germline ends. The CDR3 protein is CASSPHDSITEAFF. CDR3 DNA sequence: TGTGCCAGTAGTCCACACGACAGTATCACTGAAGCTTTCTTT.

The chain uses TRBV7-9 and TRBJ2-6, with 9 bases matching TRBD2. The CDR3 covers 18 residues. CDR1 SEHNR and CDR2 FQNEAQ come from the germline V gene (reference sequence). The junction had 12 bases not matched to a gene; V was cut back by 5 bases and J by 4 bases. The CDR3 DNA is TGTGCCAGCAGCCCGCGGGGGGGAGGGCCGGCGGGGGCCAACGTCCTGACTTTC. Protein product: CASSPRGGGPAGANVLTF.

V and J are TRBV19 and TRBJ1-2; 7 nucleotides align to TRBD1. This CDR3 has 14 residues. From germline, CDR1 is LNHDA and CDR2 SQIVND (reference sequence). Trimming took 6 bases from V and 2 from J; bases not matched to a gene: 6. The CDR3 DNA reads as TGTGCCAGTAGCCCACAGGGGAGGAACTATGGCTACACCTTC. Residues: CASSPQGRNYGYTF.

This clone was observed once. This chain joins TRBV29-1 and TRBJ2-5; TRBD1 aligns across 9 bases. With 7 bases clipped from V and 3 bases from J, the junction kept 9 bases outside the gene matches. The germline V gene encodes CDR1 SQVTM and CDR2 ANQGSEA. The CDR3 has 14 residues. CDR3 coding DNA: TGCAGCGCCGGAAAGGGACAGGGAAAAGAGACCCAGTACTTC. Translated: CSAGKGQGKETQYF.

This chain connects TRBV5-1 to TRBJ1-1; D remains unclear. Trimming cost V 6 bases and J 3 bases, with 12 bases left between them. The CDR3 is made up of 13 amino acids. The germline gives CDR1 SGHRS, CDR2 YFSETQ. CDR3 region: CASTWSADTEAFF. CDR3 DNA: TGCGCCAGCACCTGGAGTGCGGACACTGAAGCTTTCTTT.

This clone was observed once. V and J are TRBV5-1 and TRBJ1-4, with D maybe TRBD1 (5 bases). V lost 3 bases, J lost 7 bases, and 13 bases lay in between. The CDR3 covers 14 residues. The germline gives CDR1 SGHRS, CDR2 YFSETQ. Here the CDR3 DNA reads TGCGCCAGCAGCTATCGGCAGGGAGGTGAAAAACTGTTTTTT. Protein product: CASSYRQGGEKLFF.

The chain has TRBV14 and TRBJ2-7; a weak D match, TRBD2 (5 bases). Between the trimmed V and J ends, which lost 0 bases and 12 bases, there was a span of 15 bases. Looked up from germline, CDR1 is SGHDN and CDR2 is FVKESK. The CDR3 runs to 13 residues. CDR3 in DNA: TGTGCCAGCAGCCAAGATTGGGGAACACGGGGGTACTTC. Protein product: CASSQDWGTRGYF. Using reference TRBV14 and TRBJ2-7 for the parts outside the CDR3, the full variable domain is EAGVTQFPSHSVIEKGQTVTLRCDPISGHDNLYWYRRVMGKEIKFLLHFVKESKQDESGMPNNRFLAERTGGTYSTLKVQPAELEDSGVYFCASSQDWGTRGYFGPGTRLTVT.

The rearrangement uses TRBV27 and TRBJ2-1, with TRBD1 identical over 8 bases. Germline V gene data show CDR1 as MNHEY and CDR2 as SMNVEV (reference sequence). J was trimmed by 4 bases and V by 8 bases; bases with no gene match: 10. The CDR3 extends over 15 amino acids. DNA for the CDR3: TGTGCCAGCCGCCGGACAGGGACCTCTTACAATGAGCAGTTCTTC. Translating it yields CASRRTGTSYNEQFF.

The chain links TRBV21-1 to TRBJ1-5. TRBV21-1 is a listed pseudogene. CDR3 length: 15 residues. CDR3: CASSKARGGDQPQHF. Here the CDR3 DNA reads TGTGCCAGCAGCAAAGCGCGGGGGGGGGATCAGCCCCAGCATTTT.

The chain has TRBV19 and TRBJ1-5, with unresolved D. Trimming cost V 1 base and J 2 bases, with 9 bases left between them. Germline CDR1 is LNHDA and CDR2 is SQIVND (reference sequence). The CDR3 loop spans 15 amino acids. The CDR3 here is CASSIGAGGNQPQHF. CDR3 DNA: TGTGCCAGTAGTATAGGAGCCGGAGGCAATCAGCCCCAGCATTTT.

This chain links TRBV19 with TRBJ2-7, with 9 bases fitting TRBD1. Germline V gene sequence: CDR1 LNHDA, CDR2 SQIVND (reference sequence). The CDR3 runs 15 residues. Trimming cost V 5 bases and J 1 base; bases outside gene matches: 6. The CDR3 DNA reads TGTGCCAGTAGTTCCCGGACAGGGGCATCCTACGAGCAGTACTTC. It translates to CASSSRTGASYEQYF.

The genes are TRBV18 and TRBJ2-1; D not resolved. The germline V gene has CDR1 KGHSH and CDR2 LQKENI. The CDR3 has 12 amino acids. V shed 3 bases and J shed 4 bases, with 4 bases lying between them. CDR3 coding DNA: TGTGCCAGCTCACCCATTTACAATGAGCAGTTCTTC. This codes for CASSPIYNEQFF. Based on the CDR3 plus reference TRBV18 and TRBJ2-1, the full variable domain is NAGVMQNPRHLVRRRGQEARLRCSPMKGHSHVYWYRQLPEEGLKFMVYLQKENIIDESGMPKERFSAEFPKEGPSILRIQQVVRGDSAAYFCASSPIYNEQFFGPGTRLTVL.

The chain carries TRBV7-9 and TRBJ1-1, with D possibly TRBD1 on 6 matching bases. In germline, CDR1 is SEHNR, CDR2 FQNEAQ (reference sequence). The V and J ends lost 4 bases and 5 bases respectively, with 11 bases between them. The CDR3 extends over 13 amino acids. In DNA form, the CDR3 reads TGTGCCAGCAGCTCCGTTCAGGGGACTGAAGCTTTCTTT. Protein product: CASSSVQGTEAFF. The full variable domain, its missing parts supplied by reference TRBV7-9 and TRBJ1-1, is DTGVSQNPRHKITKRGQNVTFRCDPISEHNRLYWYRQTLGQGPEFLTYFQNEAQLEKSRLLSDRFSAERPKGSFSTLEIQRTEQGDSAMYLCASSSVQGTEAFFGQGTRLTVV.

The chain combines TRBV30 with TRBJ2-5, with a possible D match to TRBD1 (6 bases). The V gene lost 5 bases and the J gene lost 4 bases, with 20 bases spanning the gap. The CDR3 consists of 15 residues. The germline gives CDR1 GTSNPN, CDR2 SVGIG (reference sequence). The CDR3 loop is CAWGLGGRGRETQYF. CDR3 bases: TGTGCCTGGGGCCTAGGGGGTAGGGGCCGAGAGACCCAGTACTTC.

V gene TRBV19 combines with J gene TRBJ2-3; 8 nucleotides line up with TRBD2. CDR3 length equals 13 residues. In germline, CDR1 is LNHDA, CDR2 SQIVND (reference sequence). The junction had 8 bases not matched to a gene; V was cut back by 11 bases and J by 4 bases. The CDR3 coding sequence is TGTGCCCTCCGGGGGGGCAGGGCAGATACGCAGTATTTT. Translating it yields CALRGGRADTQYF.

In this sample, this clone turned up many times. The chain recombines TRBV28 with TRBJ2-7; 7 bases map to TRBD2. Losses at the gene ends were 1 base for V and 6 bases for J; bases not matched to a gene: 6. Germline CDR1 reads MDHEN; CDR2 reads SYDVKM. The CDR3 totals 14 residues. CDR3 coding DNA: TGTGCCAGCAGTTTATTGGGGGAGGGCCGCGAGCAGTACTTC. It yields the protein CASSLLGEGREQYF.

The chain joins TRBV28 to TRBJ1-2; 7 bases fit TRBD1. Germline V lookup: CDR1 MDHEN, CDR2 SYDVKM. The CDR3 spans 14 residues. Trimming at V came to 1 base and at J to 5 bases, leaving 4 bases not matched to a gene. The DNA of the CDR3 is TGTGCCAGCAGTTTATCGGGACAGTATTATGGCTACACCTTC. Amino acids: CASSLSGQYYGYTF.

This chain joins TRBV28 and TRBJ2-7, with 13 nucleotides matching TRBD2. The CDR3 has 17 amino acids. With 2 bases clipped from V and 2 bases from J, the junction kept 6 bases outside the gene matches. Germline loops: CDR1 MDHEN, CDR2 SYDVKM. CDR3 coding DNA: TGTGCCAGCAGTTTACCTACTAGCGGGAGGGAAGCCTACGAGCAGTACTTC. Encoded protein: CASSLPTSGREAYEQYF.

This chain links TRBV19 with TRBJ1-2; 9 nucleotides match TRBD1. There are 15 residues in the CDR3. V dropped 9 bases and J dropped 8; count of bases not matched to a gene: 16. The germline CDR1 and CDR2 sequences are LNHDA and SQIVND (reference sequence). CDR3: CASNTGTGLRDGYTF. The CDR3 nucleotides read TGTGCCAGCAACACCGGGACAGGGCTCCGGGACGGCTACACCTTC.

This clone was observed a handful of times. The rearrangement links TRBV30 to TRBJ1-1; tentatively, D is TRBD1 (6 bases). The V and J ends lost 4 bases and 6 bases respectively, with 12 bases between them. CDR3 length: 12 residues. In germline, CDR1 is GTSNPN, CDR2 SVGIG (reference sequence). The CDR3 nucleotides read TGTGCCTGGATACAGGGAAGAGCTGAAGCTTTCTTT. It is translated as CAWIQGRAEAFF.

The J gene is TRBJ2-7, the V gene TRBV19, with D uncertain. The V gene lost 1 base and the J gene lost 1 base, with 8 bases spanning the gap. Per the germline V gene, CDR1 is LNHDA and CDR2 is SQIVND (reference sequence). The CDR3 is made up of 14 amino acids. CDR3 loop: CASSIGQFSYEQYF. The CDR3 DNA reads as TGTGCCAGTAGTATAGGCCAGTTTTCCTACGAGCAGTACTTC. The full variable domain, rest sourced from reference TRBV19 and TRBJ2-7, is DGGITQSPKYLFRKEGQNVTLSCEQNLNHDAMYWYRQDPGQGLRLIYYSQIVNDFQKGDIAEGYSVSREKKESFPLTVTSAQKNPTAFYLCASSIGQFSYEQYFGPGTRLTVT.

The rearrangement uses TRBV7-6 and TRBJ2-1, with 12 bases fitting TRBD2. Germline V gene sequence: CDR1 SGHVS, CDR2 FNYEAQ. The CDR3 has 17 amino acids. The V and J ends lost 5 bases and 0 bases, in that order; junction bases with no gene match: 5. The CDR3 sequence: CASSRTSGGISYNEQFF. The CDR3 region has the DNA TGTGCCAGCAGCAGAACTAGCGGGGGGATCTCCTACAATGAGCAGTTCTTC.

The count of this clone is one. The V gene is TRBV5-1, the J gene TRBJ2-5, with D perhaps matching TRBD1 (6 bases). V lost 0 bases and J 4 bases, leaving 16 bases between the germline ends. Germline loops: CDR1 SGHRS, CDR2 YFSETQ. CDR3 length equals 16 residues. The CDR3 DNA reads TGCGCCAGCAGCTTGGCCCTCCAGGGGCTAGGAGAGACCCAGTACTTC. It codes for CASSLALQGLGETQYF. The complete variable domain, with remaining parts taken from reference TRBV5-1 and TRBJ2-5, reads KAGVTQTPRYLIKTRGQQVTLSCSPISGHRSVSWYQQTPGQGLQFLFEYFSETQRNKGNFPGRFSGRQFSNSRSEMNVSTLELGDSALYLCASSLALQGLGETQYFGPGTRLLVL.

The chain recombines TRBV7-2 with TRBJ1-5; D unclear. CDR3 length: 13 amino acids. Germline V gene lookup returns CDR1 SGHTA and CDR2 FQGNSA. Trimming removed 1 base at V and 5 bases at J, with 6 bases between. The DNA for the CDR3 is TGTGCCAGCAGCTTAGGGCCAGATCAGCCCCAGCATTTT. Amino acid sequence: CASSLGPDQPQHF.

This sequence joins TRBV7-9 and TRBJ2-7; D may be TRBD1 (6 bases). The CDR3 is 14 amino acids. With 5 bases removed from V and 6 bases from J, the gap between germline ends came to 17 bases. The germline V gene has CDR1 SEHNR and CDR2 FQNEAQ (reference sequence). The CDR3 sequence is CASSHRQVSAEQYF. The CDR3 bases are TGTGCCAGCAGCCACCGACAGGTTTCAGCCGAGCAGTACTTC.

V and J are TRBV7-3 and TRBJ2-7, with 8 bases lining up with TRBD2. Trimming took 6 bases from V and 5 from J; bases not matched to a gene: 9. From germline, CDR1 is SGHTA and CDR2 FQGTGA. CDR3 length: 14 amino acids. The CDR3 coding sequence is TGTGCCAGCAGTTCCGGGGGGGGGAGAAACGAGCAGTACTTC. Amino acids: CASSSGGGRNEQYF.

This chain uses TRBV5-1 with TRBJ2-7, with 7 nucleotides matching TRBD1. The CDR3 length is 14 residues. The V and J ends lost 3 bases and 0 bases, in that order; junction bases with no gene match: 3. Germline values: CDR1 SGHRS, CDR2 YFSETQ. The CDR3 is CASSSDRISYEQYF. CDR3 DNA sequence: TGCGCCAGCAGCTCGGACAGGATCTCCTACGAGCAGTACTTC.

The CDR3: CASSMRGLAGDSTDTQYF. The CDR3 region has the DNA TGTGCCAGTAGTATGCGGGGACTAGCGGGAGATAGCACAGATACGCAGTATTTT. V is TRBV19 and J is TRBJ2-3; 14 positions agree with TRBD2. The CDR3 contains 18 residues. The trim removed 3 bases at V and 0 bases at J, leaving 5 bases unmatched. Germline CDR1 is LNHDA and CDR2 is SQIVND (reference sequence).